The clone carrying this TCR beta chain was recorded at least ten times. Its cognate antigen is unknown. Stated time point: patch test 3, about 24 weeks after DPC sensitization. Described treatment: therapeutic diphenylcyclopropenone sensitization with weekly scalp DPC. Germline V gene lookup returns CDR1 SNHLY and CDR2 FYNNEI. J gave up 7 bases and V 2 bases, and 3 bases lay outside the gene matches. The CDR3 contains 15 residues. Each CDR3 protein gets one entry after TCRdb re-called the RACE reads with MiXCR. The sample lists some 79,000 distinct CDR3 sequences, about a tenth occurring once. This record comes from a study of human T cells and chemical hapten exposure. Study information: An approximately 2 cm by approximately 2 cm inner upper arm patch received 2% DPC for sensitization. General study results and limits: After DPC sensitization, TCRs above 1 in 1000 frequency showed no change.

The clonotype originates from a woman aged 50 to 60 with alopecia areata. Some clones in this sample may be carry-over from other donors' samples. The chain couples TRBV2 to TRBJ2-1, with 12 bases matching TRBD2. Specimen: whole blood, collected in connection with sensitization to the hapten diphenylcyclopropenone (DPC). The CDR3 loop is CASSEQTSGRNEQFF. CDR3 DNA: TGTGCCAGCAGTGAACAGACTAGCGGGAGAAATGAGCAGTTCTTC.